The next 20 T cell receptor beta chains were all read from a single sample in a study of control samples from healthy donors and cancer patients. The table came from immunoSEQ multiplex PCR; TCRdb's copy has only in-frame clones and leaves some out. Of about 150,000 clones listed, about 90% are singletons. Material for sequencing was blood. These receptors all come from a man between 18 and 29 years old in good health.

The CDR3 spells CASSKYTGGGTEAFF. CDR3 nucleotide sequence: TGTGCCAGCAGCAAATACACAGGGGGTGGGACTGAAGCTTTCTTT. J is TRBJ1-1 and V is TRBV7-9; TRBD1 agrees at 8 bases. The CDR3 has 15 residues. In germline, CDR1 is SEHNR, CDR2 FQNEAQ (reference sequence). Germline trimming cut 5 bases from V and 5 bases from J; bases unmatched to any gene: 10. Combining the CDR3 with reference TRBV7-9 and TRBJ1-1 gives the whole variable domain DTGVSQNPRHKITKRGQNVTFRCDPISEHNRLYWYRQTLGQGPEFLTYFQNEAQLEKSRLLSDRFSAERPKGSFSTLEIQRTEQGDSAMYLCASSKYTGGGTEAFFGQGTRLTVV.

The rearrangement uses TRBV6-6 and TRBJ1-2; D is uncertain. The CDR3 consists of 12 residues. The germline CDR1 and CDR2 sequences are MNHNY and SVGAGI (reference sequence). Trimming removed 6 bases from V and 4 bases from J, with 9 bases in between. The CDR3 sequence: CASSHGSYGYTF. Here the CDR3 DNA reads TGTGCCAGCAGCCACGGGAGCTATGGCTACACCTTC.

The chain employs TRBV18 and TRBJ2-7; 11 bases match TRBD2. The CDR3 covers 15 residues. With 3 bases clipped from V and 1 base from J, the junction kept 2 bases outside the gene matches. Germline V CDR1 and CDR2: KGHSH, LQKENI. CDR3 bases: TGTGCCAGCTCACCCGGGACTAGCGGATCCTACGAGCAGTACTTC. It specifies CASSPGTSGSYEQYF.

The V and J genes are TRBV19 and TRBJ2-3; D tentatively reads TRBD1 or TRBD2 (5 bases each). The CDR3 loop spans 13 amino acids. The germline V and J ends were trimmed by 0 bases and 6 bases, with 7 bases remaining between them. CDR1 is LNHDA, CDR2 SQIVND, per germline (reference sequence). The CDR3 here is CASSIEGVDTQYF. CDR3 in DNA: TGTGCCAGTAGTATAGAGGGGGTTGATACGCAGTATTTT.

The chain employs TRBV5-1 and TRBJ2-7; TRBD2 aligns across 12 bases. The V and J ends lost 0 bases and 0 bases, in that order; junction bases with no gene match: 4. CDR3 size: 17 residues. CDR1 and CDR2 (germline): SGHRS, YFSETQ. The CDR3 loop reads CASSLGTSGRSSYEQYF. DNA for the CDR3: TGCGCCAGCAGCTTGGGAACTAGCGGGAGGAGCTCCTACGAGCAGTACTTC.

About this clone itself: The sample holds other DNA sequences that translate to the same CDR3. As DNA, the CDR3 is TGTGCCAGTAGTATAGGTAACACTGAAGCTTTCTTT. This codes for CASSIGNTEAFF. J is TRBJ1-1 and V is TRBV19, with D hard to call. CDR3 length: 12 amino acids. V lost 1 base and J lost 2, with 2 bases in between. In germline, CDR1 is LNHDA, CDR2 SQIVND (reference sequence). The variable domain in full, completed from reference TRBV19 and TRBJ1-1, reads DGGITQSPKYLFRKEGQNVTLSCEQNLNHDAMYWYRQDPGQGLRLIYYSQIVNDFQKGDIAEGYSVSREKKESFPLTVTSAQKNPTAFYLCASSIGNTEAFFGQGTRLTVV.

The V and J genes are TRBV3-1 (or the pseudogene TRBV3-2) and TRBJ2-5, with a possible D match to TRBD1 (5 bases). Germline V gives CDR1 LGHDT, CDR2 YNNKEL (reference sequence). With 0 bases removed from V and 3 bases from J, the gap between germline ends came to 8 bases. The length of the CDR3 is 14 residues. The CDR3 DNA reads TGTGCCAGCAGCCAAGAAAGGACAAAAGAGACCCAGTACTTC. Translation: CASSQERTKETQYF.

The chain uses TRBV2 and TRBJ1-4; D possibly corresponds to TRBD1 (5 bases). Trimming cost V 9 bases and J 0 bases, with 14 bases left between them. Germline CDR1 reads SNHLY; CDR2 reads FYNNEI. The CDR3 has 15 amino acids. CDR3 in DNA: TGTGCCAGTCGCCGGGCGGGGGCAACTAATGAAAAACTGTTTTTT. It specifies CASRRAGATNEKLFF.

The chain is built from TRBV9 and TRBJ2-5; D could derive from TRBD1 or TRBD2 (5 bases each). Germline V gene data show CDR1 as SGDLS and CDR2 as YYNGEE. The CDR3 extends over 11 amino acids. V lost 4 bases, J lost 7 bases, and 8 bases lay in between. CDR3: CASSPGGTQYF. The CDR3 nucleotides read TGTGCCAGCAGCCCTGGGGGGACCCAGTACTTC.

The J gene is TRBJ2-5, the V gene TRBV6-2 or TRBV6-3; the D is unclear. The CDR3 is 14 residues long. The germline V gene has CDR1 MNHEY and CDR2 SVGEGT. Trimming removed 2 bases from V and 5 bases from J, with 12 bases in between. The CDR3 DNA reads as TGTGCCAGCAGTTACGCACGCGCTGGGGAGACCCAGTACTTC. It specifies CASSYARAGETQYF.

The CDR3 loop is CASSMTGVDGYTF. The CDR3 DNA is TGTGCCAGCAGTATGACAGGGGTTGACGGCTACACCTTC. V and J are TRBV6-4 and TRBJ1-2; 8 bases are a match to TRBD1. The CDR3 contains 13 residues. Germline assignment: CDR1 MRHNA and CDR2 SNTAGT. V shed 5 bases, J shed 8 bases, and the junction held 7 bases outside the gene matches.

The V call is TRBV6-5, the J call TRBJ2-2, with 7 bases that match TRBD2. V gave up 6 bases and J gave up 3 bases; unmatched junction bases: 7. The CDR3 sequence is 15 residues long. CDR1 and CDR2 (germline): MNHEY, SVGAGI. The CDR3 protein is CASRETSSYTGELFF. In DNA form, the CDR3 reads TGTGCCAGCAGAGAGACTAGCTCCTACACCGGGGAGCTGTTTTTT.

The chain has TRBV11-3 and TRBJ1-1, with TRBD1 as a possible D gene (6 bases). Germline-derived CDR1 and CDR2 are SGHNT and YENEEA. Between the trimmed V and J ends, which lost 5 bases and 5 bases, there was a span of 15 bases. The CDR3 consists of 14 residues. CDR3 in amino acids: CASSGGQGRTEAFF. CDR3 sequence (DNA): TGTGCCAGCAGCGGGGGGCAGGGTCGAACTGAAGCTTTCTTT.

The rearrangement joins TRBV5-4 to TRBJ2-1; 11 bases are a match to TRBD2. Germline values: CDR1 SGHNT, CDR2 YYREEE (reference sequence). The CDR3 contains 16 residues. J lost 7 bases, V lost 4 bases, and 10 bases had no gene match. Here the CDR3 reads CASSAIETSGENEQFF. The CDR3 coding sequence is TGTGCCAGCAGCGCCATCGAGACTAGCGGGGAGAATGAGCAGTTCTTC.

This clone was seen only once. The V and J genes are TRBV5-5 and TRBJ2-5; D unresolved. The V end was cut by 3 bases, the J end by 2 bases, with 8 bases between. The germline CDR1 and CDR2 sequences are SGHKS and YYEKEE (reference sequence). CDR3 size: 13 residues. CDR3 sequence (DNA): TGTGCCAGCAGCTGGACGGCACAAGAGACCCAGTACTTC. It specifies CASSWTAQETQYF.

This chain joins TRBV21-1 and TRBJ2-7; TRBD2 was called by the table and not checked on the DNA. TRBV21-1 is given as a pseudogene. This CDR3 is built from 14 residues. In DNA form, the CDR3 reads TGTGCCAGCAGCAAAGCCCATCCTATAGTTCTTCTACGCTTC. This translates into CASSKAHPIVLLRF.

The rearrangement joins TRBV6-5 to TRBJ1-2; no reliable D call. V was shortened by 5 bases and J by 1 base, with 11 bases between the two germline ends. This CDR3 region has 14 residues. CDR1 and CDR2 from the germline V gene are MNHEY and SVGAGI. The CDR3 protein is CASSQAVDNYGYTF. The DNA for the CDR3 is TGTGCCAGCAGTCAGGCGGTGGATAACTATGGCTACACCTTC.

V usage is TRBV7-9 and J usage is TRBJ1-5, with TRBD1 as a possible D gene (5 bases). CDR1 and CDR2 from the germline V gene are SEHNR and FQNEAQ (reference sequence). The germline V and J ends were trimmed by 0 bases and 2 bases, with 11 bases remaining between them. The CDR3 extends over 16 amino acids. CDR3 sequence reads: CASSLAAGDGNQPQHF. Here the CDR3 DNA reads TGTGCCAGCAGCTTAGCCGCGGGGGACGGCAATCAGCCCCAGCATTTT.

This sequence joins TRBV6-5 and TRBJ2-2, with D possibly matching TRBD2 (5 bases). The CDR3 totals 12 residues. Germline V lookup: CDR1 MNHEY, CDR2 SVGAGI. The ends were cut back, 8 bases at V and 3 bases at J, with 7 bases in the middle. The chain's CDR3 is CASGRDTGELFF. CDR3 sequence (DNA): TGTGCCAGCGGGCGGGACACCGGGGAGCTGTTTTTT.

CDR3 nucleotides: TGTGCCAGTACCGCCACCGCCGGGACAGCCTACGAGCAGTACTTC. Its translation: CASTATAGTAYEQYF. The chain carries TRBV19 and TRBJ2-7; 7 bases line up with TRBD1. V was clipped by 7 bases and J by 2 bases; unmatched bases: 11. The V gene's germline CDR1 is LNHDA and CDR2 SQIVND (reference sequence). The CDR3 is 15 residues long.